This TCR beta chain appears in the sequencing data of a study of radiation and T cells in renal cell carcinoma. Germline values: CDR1 SGHRS, CDR2 YFSETQ. The CDR3 contains 14 residues. Generated by immunoSEQ multiplex PCR, the TCRdb table keeps only in-frame clones and is missing some. The repertoire holds about 130,000 clones, roughly four fifths seen once, with over 1.5% in the top ten. The time point was: blood 2 weeks post-SBRT. Treatment in this sample: 15 Gy SBRT to primary tumor, nephrectomy 4 weeks later. This renal cell carcinoma was of the clear cell type. The sequence was obtained from a woman aged 60-75 years with renal cell carcinoma. The genes are TRBV5-1 and TRBJ2-5, with a tentative D call TRBD1 (5 bases). The assigned J gene may be wrong: the sequence end matches TRBJ2-7 better. The starting material was blood, obtained from a patient whose treatment included radiotherapy and nephrectomy. The CDR3 DNA sequence: TGCGCCAGCAGCTTGGGGGGCAGAGCCTACGAGCAGTACTTC. Its translation is CASSLGGRAYEQYF.